Listed below are T cell receptor beta chains from one sample, sequenced in a study of blood T cell repertoires in COVID-19. Some clones are missing from TCRdb's copy, which holds only in-frame ones; the method was immunoSEQ multiplex PCR. The table shows 140,000 or so clones, with just under 85% occurring only once. The sequenced sample consisted of PBMCs or T cells enriched from blood (not recorded which). The receptors stem from a woman in her thirties or forties who had recovered from COVID-19. Each CDR3 is given with its conserved first and last residue. D genes are given only for firm matches. A row's size may be missing; if present it is once, few, many or a size class.

V gene,D gene,clone size,J gene,CDR3 DNA,CDR3 protein
TRBV6-2/TRBV6-3,TRBD1,-,TRBJ1-2,TGTGCCAGCAGTCCAGAATCCCAGGGGGCCAACTATGGCTACACCTTC,CASSPESQGANYGYTF
TRBV9,-,-,TRBJ2-7,TGTGCCAGCAGCCCCCGCGTACAGGGCTACGAGCAGTACTTC,CASSPRVQGYEQYF
TRBV18,-,-,TRBJ2-5,TGTGCCAGCGGACCCCCGAGGGCCTGGGAGACCCAGTACTTC,CASGPPRAWETQYF
TRBV4-1,-,-,TRBJ1-1,TGCGCCAGCAGGAGGGGAGGCCAGAGCACTGAAGCTTTCTTT,CASRRGGQSTEAFF
TRBV2,-,-,TRBJ1-5,TGTGCCAGCAGTGGACAAGGGGGCAATCAGCCCCAGCATTTT,CASSGQGGNQPQHF
TRBV30,TRBD2,-,TRBJ2-7,TGTGCCTGGAAAGGGATAGCGGGCGAGCAGTACTTC,CAWKGIAGEQYF
TRBV7-2,-,-,TRBJ1-5,TGTGCCAGCAGCAAACAGGATTATAGCAATCAGCCCCAGCATTTT,CASSKQDYSNQPQHF
TRBV7-2,-,-,TRBJ1-6,TGTGCCAGCAGCTTAGAAGGGGGACCCTCACCCCTCCACTTT,CASSLEGGPSPLHF
TRBV11-2,-,-,TRBJ2-7,TGTGCCAGCAGCGCGCCGACAGGTAGCCGAGTCTACGAGCAGTACTTC,CASSAPTGSRVYEQYF
TRBV5-5,-,-,TRBJ2-5,TGTGCCAGCAGCCAGGGCCTAGCACAGGGAGAGACCCAGTACTTC,CASSQGLAQGETQYF
TRBV19,-,-,TRBJ2-2,TGTGCCAGTAGTATCCAGCGGAACACCGGGGAGCTGTTTTTT,CASSIQRNTGELFF
TRBV2,TRBD2,-,TRBJ2-1,TGTGCCAGCAGTGATAGCCTAGCGGGAGCTGGTGAGCAGTTCTTC,CASSDSLAGAGEQFF
TRBV19,TRBD1,-,TRBJ1-2,TGTGCCAGTACCGACCAGGGGGGTTACTATGGCTACACCTTC,CASTDQGGYYGYTF
TRBV3-1/TRBV3-2,TRBD1,-,TRBJ2-7,TGTGCCAGCAGCCTCGGACAGGGCCCCTACGAGCAGTACTTC,CASSLGQGPYEQYF
TRBV2,TRBD1,-,TRBJ1-1,TGTGCCAGCACTACAGGGGGAGCGTGGGCTTTCTTT,CASTTGGAWAFF
TRBV6-5,-,-,TRBJ1-2,TGTGCCAGCAGTCTCGGACAGTCCTATGGCTACACCTTC,CASSLGQSYGYTF
TRBV2,-,few,TRBJ1-2,TGTGCCAGCAGTGGACAGATTGATGGCTACACCTTC,CASSGQIDGYTF
TRBV6-5,-,-,TRBJ2-7,TGTGCCAGCAGTTCACCGGGTCAAAGCTCCTACGAGCAGTACTTC,CASSSPGQSSYEQYF
TRBV11-2,-,few,TRBJ1-2,TGTGCCAGCAGCTTAGAGATGGGGGGGAACTATGGCTACACCTTC,CASSLEMGGNYGYTF
TRBV6-5,-,-,TRBJ1-6,TGTGCCAGCAGTCCGACAGGTTGGGATTCACCCCTCCACTTT,CASSPTGWDSPLHF
TRBV5-5,TRBD2,once,TRBJ2-1,TGTGCCAGCAGCTCGAGCGGACTAGCGGCCTACAATGAGCAGTTCTTC,CASSSSGLAAYNEQFF
TRBV29-1,-,-,TRBJ2-7,TGCAGTGCAGCGGAGGGGAGAACCTCCGAGCAGTACTTC,CSAAEGRTSEQYF
TRBV19,-,-,TRBJ1-3,TGTGCCGTCCAAGGGCCAGGGGGAAACACCATATATTTT,CAVQGPGGNTIYF
TRBV7-9,-,once,TRBJ2-2,TGTGCCAGCAGCTTAGAATTGCGGCCCGGGGAGCTGTTTTTT,CASSLELRPGELFF
TRBV5-3,TRBD2,-,TRBJ2-7,TGTGCCAGAAGCTTGCCCTTAACCTTAGCGGGAGAAGATTACGAGCAGTACTTC,CARSLPLTLAGEDYEQYF
TRBV19,-,few,TRBJ1-4,TGTGCCAGCGGGGGGACTACAAATGAAAAACTGTTTTTT,CASGGTTNEKLFF
TRBV7-3,TRBD1,-,TRBJ1-2,TGTGCCAGCAGCTTAAACGCAGGGGGCGACTATGGCTACACCTTC,CASSLNAGGDYGYTF
TRBV7-9,-,-,TRBJ2-2,TGTGCCAGCAGCTACGAAACCGACAGCACCGGGGAGCTGTTTTTT,CASSYETDSTGELFF